This TCR beta chain was found in a study of naive and memory T cell subsets (TCRdb year 2017). General notes on the study: The figure summarizing these samples reported 10 blood donors, 7 tuberculin skin test biopsies and 3 saline control biopsies. Usually PCR2 was run as a SYBR Green qPCR and stopped at a set threshold, although low-input samples could use end-point PCR (roughly 6 cycles) instead.

Results and caveats for the whole study, not just this receptor: The potential sensitivity of the RNA-based method to TCR transcript changes with T cell activation and differentiation was acknowledged.

Libraries were built with 5' RACE. For the blood and skin samples, reverse transcription of TCR RNA was done with SuperScript IV along with alpha and beta constant region primers. The ligated cDNA was amplified in four rounds of PCR with nested alpha and beta constant region primers together with the SP2 primer. T4 RNA ligase 1 was used to ligate an oligonucleotide containing the Illumina SP2 primer and a UMI to the 3' end of the cDNA. The 12-nucleotide UMI consisted of two random hexamers with an eight-base spacer between the hexamers to prevent hairpin formation. From the second PCR onward, the TCR alpha and beta chain libraries were handled separately, and dual indexing was used for multiplexing. After pooling, the indexed libraries were analyzed by capillary electrophoresis and sequenced on either an Illumina MiSeq or NextSeq. PhiX DNA at about 5-7.5% was added to the libraries to raise base diversity and improve cluster recognition. Per the original workflow: UMIs were extracted from read 2 by Demultiplexor and combined with the TCR sequence from read 1, and reads were split according to sample indices. V and J genes and V-J junctions were identified by Decombinator, and each TCR was assigned a five-part identifier that included V and J deletions. Collapsinator used UMIs to correct sequencing errors and PCR amplification heterogeneity, yielding UMI-based abundance per TCR. CDR3Translator turned identifiers into nucleotide sequence, translated that sequence into amino acids, and pulled out CDR3 regions based on terminal motifs. Error-corrected alpha and beta TCR counts from blood and skin were compared after normalization to input RNA amount. TCRdb handled the public reads itself, with Q25 trimming in fastp and clone calling in MiXCR, and kept productive beta chains. Every distinct CDR3 protein forms one entry, paired with its most common genes and DNA. The V and J calls reflect TCRdb's pipeline rather than the authors' work. This sample has tens of thousands of distinct CDR3 sequences in its table, and 20% to 25% of those were observed once. Around 1.8% of the sample belongs to the ten largest clones.

The junction carries 15 bases between V and J, which are trimmed by 6 bases and 4 bases respectively. Counted from cysteine to phenylalanine, this CDR3 has 14 amino acids. Solely the CDR3 DNA is kept, with 42 bases framed from the first base. CDR1 and CDR2 were assigned from the germline V gene as MNHEY and SVGEGT. Whole blood analysis involved drawing about 2.3 ml of peripheral blood from adult healthy volunteers into Tempus tubes and then extracting RNA following the manufacturer's instructions. The study described a robust, sensitive protocol for amplifying, sequencing and analyzing TCRs, using 3' ligation of a UMI-containing oligonucleotide to TCR cDNA. Total RNA, without cell sorting, was DNase treated with RQ1 DNase before reverse transcription, targeting roughly 1 to 1,100 ng input. Libraries were prepared from skin biopsies and whole blood so that pipeline robustness could be tested in samples in which T cells form a minority population.

A word on this clonotype: Its binding antigen is unknown. Per-nucleotide qualities are absent, and no much larger clonotype sits a single base away.

This TCR derives from a female donor in good health. The sequence is built from TRBV6-2 or TRBV6-3 and TRBJ1-1, with TRBD1 tentatively as D gene (6 bases match). The CDR3 is CASSRDTVGTEAFF. The DNA reads as follows: TGTGCCAGCAGCCGGGACACGGTGGGCACTGAAGCTTTCTTT.